A single T cell receptor beta chain is shown here with its context. What antigen it recognizes has not been identified. Base qualities were left out, and no much larger clone turns up one base away. The data derive from a study of identical twins listed by TCRdb under 2016. Regarding the research as a whole: To test whether fetal clonotypes persist, the study used deep sequencing on TCR alpha and beta repertoires from monozygotic twins, unrelated adults of various ages, and cord blood. To rule out contamination, the twin experiments were replicated at different times with different library preparation protocols. Overall results and qualifications from the work: Conclusions relied on cross-sectional statistical analysis, since the same donors could not be followed over many years. Compared with coincidental sharing between unrelated individuals, out-of-frame TCR alpha sequences shared between twins had an excess of sequences with low generation probability. The excess sharing between twins in beta out-of-frame sequences was weaker because fewer shared sequences reduced the signal-to-noise ratio. Fewer insertions were carried by abundant cord blood beta clonotypes, a similar but weaker trend appeared in young adult naive repertoires, and no such trend appeared in memory repertoires. Zero-insertion analyses could be partly confounded by invariant T cells such as MAIT and iNKT, although diverse VJ usage argued against such confounding for most clonotypes. In monozygotic twins, out-of-frame TCR alpha sharing was systematically underestimated by recombination models, although the models agreed with sharing between unrelated individuals.

Every donor in the study was a healthy Caucasian. Three pairs of female monozygotic twins, all aged roughly 18 to 30 years, made up the twin cohort. Positive isolation kits from Invitrogen were used to isolate the CD4+ and CD8+ T cell populations. As encoded in the germline V gene, CDR1 is MNHNS while CDR2 is SASEGT. The CDR3 has 15 amino acids, counting the end cysteine and phenylalanine. Kept here is only the CDR3 DNA, which spans 45 bases and is read in frame from base 1. For this chain, trimming is 6 bases at the V end and 3 bases at the J end, and the number of junction bases without a gene match is 7. Libraries were prepared through 5' RACE. The sequencing machine was an Illumina HiSeq 2000. Template switching introduced a universal primer binding site; the final cDNA contained a unique molecular identifier, enabling accurate counting of TCR cDNA molecules. Specific primers in the conserved constant-segment region were used to synthesize first-strand cDNA for the TCR alpha and beta chains. Each cDNA library was double barcoded, with a SMART-Mk sample barcode plus Illumina barcodes, to control for contamination. TruSeq adapter sequences and Illumina sample barcodes were added in two successive PCR steps. TCR alpha and beta cDNA libraries were sequenced on the Illumina HiSeq platform with custom primers. Concerning the study's data processing: Unique molecular identifiers were extracted from raw reads with MiGEC, and CDR3 positions were determined with MiXCR. Recombination models were inferred per individual with the repgenHMM and IGoR tools using an EM algorithm. Shared clonotypes were analyzed with the tcR package in R, and sharing was normalized by the product of cloneset sizes. To study raw recombination without the effects of thymic and clonal selection, out-of-frame nonproductive sequences were analyzed. The public reads were quality trimmed at Q25 with fastp and then assembled into clones with MiXCR by TCRdb, keeping productive beta chains. Each record represents a unique CDR3 protein, reported with the most common genes and DNA among its rows. Here the V and J calls rest on TCRdb's processing, not on the authors' analysis. Within this sample are 400,000 to 500,000 distinct CDR3 sequences, with roughly an eighth of them counted one time only. About 1% of the sample is held by the ten biggest clonotypes.

This sample was also put to use in a study of yellow fever vaccine responses in identical twins. As that second paper reports: According to the authors, the vaccine-induced T cell response in identical twins seemed to be partly convergent and partly specific to each individual. The study precisely tracked vaccine-responding T cell clones in identical twins.

The sequence joins TRBV6-1 to TRBJ2-2, and TRBD2 matches 7 of the central bases. The clonotype was recovered from a young woman in good health. What was sequenced was CD4+ T cells sorted from blood. The CDR3 protein sequence reads: CASSAPGRDTGELFF. The DNA sequence is TGTGCCAGCAGCGCCCCAGGGAGGGACACCGGGGAGCTGTTTTTT.